The 15 T cell receptor beta chains in this list originate from one sample, sequenced in a study of blood T cells in healthy people across ages. A sample-barcoded 5' primer and a J-beta primer mix were used in a second PCR of about 6 to 12 cycles. A single record per CDR3 protein comes from TCRdb applying MiXCR to the 5' RACE reads. The sample holds around 900,000 distinct CDR3 sequences, 45% to 60% seen once. The sequenced sample was blood. These receptors were collected from an older woman in good health.

This clonotype was picked up a small number of times. The chain couples TRBV20-1 to TRBJ2-3, with 10 bases fitting TRBD2. The CDR3 is made up of 15 amino acids. The trim removed 5 bases at V and 2 bases at J, leaving 7 bases unmatched. Germline V gene data show CDR1 as DFQATT and CDR2 as SNEGSKA (reference sequence). The chain's CDR3 is CSAPQRGGVTDTQYF. The CDR3 coding sequence is TGCAGTGCTCCTCAGCGGGGGGGGGTCACAGATACGCAGTATTTT.

This chain uses TRBV12-3 or TRBV12-4 with TRBJ2-5; D ambiguous. The closer fit of TRBJ2-7 to the DNA end suggests the J call may be wrong. CDR3 length: 16 amino acids. The CDR3 sequence is CASSPPGLSIVHEQYF. The DNA for the CDR3 is TGTGCCAGCAGTCCCCCCGGGCTCAGCATCGTCCACGAGCAGTACTTC.

The chain is built from TRBV18 and TRBJ2-7; perhaps TRBD2 as D (5 bases). The end of the DNA fits TRBJ2-5 better, so the J call may be wrong. There are 15 residues in the CDR3. CDR1 and CDR2 from the germline V gene are KGHSH and LQKENI. The CDR3 here is CASSRPQRLLETQYF. The CDR3 DNA reads as TGTGCCAGCTCCCGACCTCAGCGGCTACTTGAGACCCAGTACTTC.

As concerns this clonotype: At one end the junction does not follow the germline gene, possibly because of a read error. V and J are TRBV9 and TRBJ2-1; 7 bases are shared with TRBD2. CDR3 size: 16 residues. CDR1 and CDR2 from the germline V gene are SGDLS and YYNGEE. The CDR3, as DNA: TGCGCCAGCAGCGTAGGACTAGTAAGGGACTACAATGAGCAGTTCTTC. Protein product: CASSVGLVRDYNEQFF.

The chain recombines TRBV6-1 with TRBJ2-1, with D perhaps assigned TRBD1 or TRBD2 (6 bases each). Germline CDR1 MNHNS, CDR2 SASEGT. Trimming took 2 bases from V and 8 from J, leaving 13 bases between them. The CDR3 extends over 14 amino acids. CDR3 DNA sequence: TGTGCCAGCAGTGAACCGGGGGCAGAGGATGAGCAGTTCTTC. Translated, it gives CASSEPGAEDEQFF.

The J gene is TRBJ1-2, the V gene TRBV6-1; D remains ambiguous. The CDR3 totals 12 residues. Deletions cut 8 bases from V and 4 bases from J, with 11 bases between. CDR1 and CDR2 (germline): MNHNS, SASEGT. CDR3 sequence reads: CASFRELYGYTF. CDR3 sequence (DNA): TGTGCCAGCTTTCGGGAGCTCTATGGCTACACCTTC.

The gene calls are TRBV7-2 and TRBJ2-5; D call uncertain. The end of the DNA fits TRBJ2-7 better, so the J call may be wrong. Per the germline V gene, CDR1 is SGHTA and CDR2 is FQGNSA. The CDR3 has 13 amino acids. The CDR3 bases are TGTGCCAGCAGCTTTGCCCCTGCGGCCGAGCAGTACTTC. This sequence encodes CASSFAPAAEQYF.

This clonotype was seen a few times. The chain has TRBV6-1 and TRBJ2-3; maybe TRBD1 (6 bases). The germline V gene has CDR1 MNHNS and CDR2 SASEGT. V dropped 5 bases and J dropped 4 bases, with 22 bases sitting between them. The CDR3 spans 17 residues. The CDR3 nucleotides read TGTGCCAGCAGTACCCGGGACATACTACGTTCAGCAGATACGCAGTATTTT. Amino acids: CASSTRDILRSADTQYF.

The V and J genes are TRBV7-2 and TRBJ2-5; 9 bases agree with TRBD2. CDR3 length: 17 amino acids. V lost 4 bases, J lost 5 bases, and 14 bases stayed unmatched. The germline V gene has CDR1 SGHTA and CDR2 FQGNSA. In DNA form, the CDR3 reads TGTGCCAGCAGCTCCGGACTAGCGCCGGAGCTTGGGGAGACCCAGTACTTC. Translation: CASSSGLAPELGETQYF.

This clonotype appeared a few times. This sequence joins TRBV4-2 and TRBJ2-4, with 8 bases fitting TRBD1. The J segment lost 9 bases and the V segment lost 6 bases, leaving 7 bases of the junction unmatched. CDR1 is LGHNA and CDR2 is YNFKEQ in the germline V gene. CDR3 size: 13 residues. The CDR3 nucleotides read TGTGCCAGCAGTCCGGGACAGGTTGCCATTCAGTACTTC. It specifies CASSPGQVAIQYF.

This chain connects TRBV6-5 to TRBJ2-1, with no clear D. CDR1 and CDR2 (germline): MNHEY, SVGAGI. Trimming stripped 2 bases from V and 6 bases from J, with 11 bases between. The CDR3 has 14 amino acids. CDR3 protein: CASSYGERFNEQFF. CDR3 DNA sequence: TGTGCCAGCAGTTACGGGGAAAGATTCAATGAGCAGTTCTTC.

This chain connects TRBV28 to TRBJ2-7; 9 bases line up with TRBD2. V dropped 8 bases and J dropped 3; count of bases not matched to a gene: 2. In germline, CDR1 is MDHEN, CDR2 SYDVKM. The CDR3 totals 12 residues. The CDR3 here is CASQLAGYEQYF. The DNA of the CDR3 is TGTGCCAGCCAACTAGCGGGCTACGAGCAGTACTTC.

In its sample, this clonotype was seen a few times. The CDR3 nucleotides are TGTGCCAGGATGCCGCGGAGCGGGAGAAGAAGTGAGCAGTTCTTC. Translating it yields CARMPRSGRRSEQFF. The chain has TRBV6-4 and TRBJ2-1; TRBD2 agrees at 8 bases. Per the germline V gene, CDR1 is MRHNA and CDR2 is SNTAGT. The CDR3 length is 15 residues. J lost 9 bases, V lost 9 bases, and 16 bases had no gene match.

This chain joins TRBV3-1 and TRBJ2-5; the match to TRBD2 covers 7 bases. The CDR3 is made up of 16 amino acids. Germline V lookup: CDR1 LGHDT, CDR2 YNNKEL (reference sequence). With V trimmed by 4 bases and J by 2 bases, 10 bases remained unmatched. The CDR3 sequence is CASSPGMLAVQETQYF. CDR3 bases: TGTGCCAGCAGCCCTGGCATGCTAGCGGTACAAGAGACCCAGTACTTC.

This clonotype was seen a handful of times. This sequence joins TRBV7-2 and TRBJ1-6, with TRBD1 identical over 9 bases. V trimming: 2 bases; J trimming: 7 bases; junction bases outside the gene matches: 6. Germline V CDR1 and CDR2: SGHTA, FQGNSA. The CDR3 loop spans 16 amino acids. CDR3 residues: CASSLSTGTGNSPLHF. DNA of the CDR3: TGTGCCAGCAGCTTAAGTACCGGGACAGGGAATTCACCCCTCCACTTT.